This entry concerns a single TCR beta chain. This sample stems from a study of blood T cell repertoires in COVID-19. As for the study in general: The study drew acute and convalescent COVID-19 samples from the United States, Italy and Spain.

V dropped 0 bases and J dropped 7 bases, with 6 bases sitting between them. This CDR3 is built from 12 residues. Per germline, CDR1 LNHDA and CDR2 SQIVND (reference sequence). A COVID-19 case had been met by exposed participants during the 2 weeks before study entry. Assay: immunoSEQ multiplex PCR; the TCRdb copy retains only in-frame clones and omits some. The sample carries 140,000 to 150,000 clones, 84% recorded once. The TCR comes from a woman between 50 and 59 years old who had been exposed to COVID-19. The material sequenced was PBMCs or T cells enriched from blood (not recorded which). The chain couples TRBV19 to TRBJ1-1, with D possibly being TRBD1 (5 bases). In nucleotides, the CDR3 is TGTGCCAGTAGTATAGAGCAGGGTGAAGCTTTCTTT. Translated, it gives CASSIEQGEAFF.